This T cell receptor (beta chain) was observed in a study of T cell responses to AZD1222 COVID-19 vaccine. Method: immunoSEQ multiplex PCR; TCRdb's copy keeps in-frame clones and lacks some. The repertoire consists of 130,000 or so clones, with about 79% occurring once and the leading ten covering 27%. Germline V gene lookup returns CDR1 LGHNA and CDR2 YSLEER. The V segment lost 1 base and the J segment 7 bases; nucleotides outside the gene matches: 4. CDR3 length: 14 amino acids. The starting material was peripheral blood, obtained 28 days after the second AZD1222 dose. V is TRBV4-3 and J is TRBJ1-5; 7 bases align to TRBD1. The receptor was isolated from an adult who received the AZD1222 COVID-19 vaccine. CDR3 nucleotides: TGCGCCAGCAGCCAAGGGTTAGGGGGCCAGCCCCAGCATTTT. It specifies CASSQGLGGQPQHF.